Below, 8 T cell receptor beta chains from the same sample are listed, as sequenced in a study of spatial heterogeneity in lung cancer. Overall study results and limits: Tumor mutation counts were tracked by expanded intratumoral alpha and beta TCR counts.

These receptors are not linked to any known antigen. Time point specified: sample taken at primary tumor resection. TCRdb re-called the 5' RACE reads through MiXCR, storing one row per CDR3 protein. The table includes some 8,700 distinct CDR3 sequences, 9.5% to 15% detected once. This material consisted of lung tumor tissue, taken at surgery. These receptors were collected from a male donor with early-stage non-small cell lung cancer.

This clonotype was picked up many times. J is TRBJ2-3 and V is TRBV20-1, with 9 bases identical to TRBD2. V lost 2 bases, J lost 4 bases, and 1 base stayed unmatched. Per germline, CDR1 DFQATT and CDR2 SNEGSKA (reference sequence). This CDR3 spans 13 amino acids. The CDR3 spells CSARLAGSDTQYF. Written as DNA, the CDR3 is TGCAGTGCTAGACTAGCGGGATCAGATACGCAGTATTTT.

This clonotype was counted ten times or more. The chain recombines TRBV7-2 with TRBJ1-5; no firm D call. From germline, CDR1 is SGHTA and CDR2 FQGNSA. The CDR3 runs 13 residues. V shed 4 bases and J shed 0 bases, with 4 bases lying between them. CDR3 DNA sequence: TGTGCCAGCAGCTCCTATAGCAATCAGCCCCAGCATTTT. This codes for CASSSYSNQPQHF.

Many counts were recorded for this clonotype. This chain joins TRBV5-8 and TRBJ2-5; unclear D gene. The CDR3 totals 14 residues. Germline V gene data show CDR1 as SGHTS and CDR2 as YDEGEE. V lost 2 bases to trimming and J lost 2 bases, with 10 bases between them. CDR3 protein: CASSFMAGQETQYF. DNA of the CDR3: TGTGCCAGCAGCTTCATGGCCGGTCAAGAGACCCAGTACTTC.

By its share, this clonotype is medium-sized (0.01 to 0.1%). The gene calls are TRBV20-1 and TRBJ2-5; D not resolved. V was cut by 1 base and J by 3 bases, with 6 bases left in between. The CDR3 is 12 amino acids. Germline V gene sequence: CDR1 DFQATT, CDR2 SNEGSKA (reference sequence). CDR3 amino acids: CSARVTEETQYF. CDR3 sequence (DNA): TGCAGTGCTAGAGTCACAGAAGAGACCCAGTACTTC.

This clonotype is classed as medium-sized. The gene calls are TRBV3-1 and TRBJ1-4; D gene ambiguous. The CDR3 loop spans 13 amino acids. Germline CDR1 reads LGHDT; CDR2 reads YNNKEL (reference sequence). Between the trimmed V and J ends, which lost 5 bases and 5 bases, there was a span of 9 bases. This CDR3 is CASSASGNEKLFF. The CDR3 region has the DNA TGTGCCAGCAGCGCTAGTGGGAATGAAAAACTGTTTTTT.

Many counts were recorded for this clonotype. The chain is built from TRBV12-3 or TRBV12-4 and TRBJ2-6; D is unresolved. This CDR3 contains 13 residues. Trimming took off 6 bases at V and 5 bases at J, with 8 bases between the two ends. The CDR3 spells CASRASWANVLTF. The CDR3 region has the DNA TGTGCCAGCAGGGCCTCCTGGGCCAACGTCCTGACTTTC.

In its sample, this clonotype is medium-sized. The chain links TRBV27 to TRBJ1-5; tentative D call: TRBD1 (6 bases). V was pared by 3 bases and J by 5 bases, with 14 bases between. CDR3 length equals 15 residues. The germline gives CDR1 MNHEY, CDR2 SMNVEV (reference sequence). CDR3 coding DNA: TGTGCCAGCAGTTTGCGTCAGGGGAGTTATCAGCCCCAGCATTTT. Translation: CASSLRQGSYQPQHF.

This clonotype was seen many times. This chain joins TRBV20-1 and TRBJ2-1; D may be TRBD1 (5 bases). This CDR3 has 14 amino acids. Trimming stripped 0 bases from V and 4 bases from J, with 10 bases between. Germline CDR1 reads DFQATT; CDR2 reads SNEGSKA (reference sequence). DNA of the CDR3: TGCAGTGCTAGAGACAGGGTTTCGTACAATGAGCAGTTCTTC. This sequence encodes CSARDRVSYNEQFF.